These T cell receptor beta chains were read from a single sample in a study of blood T cell repertoires in COVID-19. Assay: immunoSEQ multiplex PCR; the TCRdb copy retains only in-frame clones and omits some. The sample lists 70,000 to 95,000 clones, about 86% occurring once. The sequenced material came from peripheral blood. These receptors were taken from a woman in her 70s with acute or convalescent COVID-19. The CDR3 runs from the conserved cysteine through the conserved F or W. D genes are given only for firm matches. Rows give clone size only sometimes, using once, few, many, or a class for an expanded clone.

size	V	D	J	CDR3	DNA
NA	TRBV3-1/TRBV3-2	NA	TRBJ2-7	CASSPWGLINEQYF	TGTGCCAGCAGCCCTTGGGGCCTCATCAACGAGCAGTACTTC
NA	TRBV11-2	TRBD1	TRBJ1-2	CASSLGTGSSVYYYGYTF	TGTGCCAGCAGCTTAGGGACAGGGTCATCGGTCTATTACTATGGCTACACCTTC
NA	TRBV10-1	NA	TRBJ2-7	CASSESTRLEQYF	TGCGCCAGCAGTGAGAGTACGAGATTGGAGCAGTACTTC
NA	TRBV24-1	TRBD2	TRBJ2-2	CATSDPTSGNTGELFF	TGTGCCACCAGTGACCCGACTAGCGGAAACACCGGGGAGCTGTTTTTT
NA	TRBV5-1	NA	TRBJ2-1	CASSLEDNSYNEQFF	TGCGCCAGCAGCTTGGAGGACAATTCCTACAATGAGCAGTTCTTC
once	TRBV27	TRBD2	TRBJ2-7	CASSLAGGPHEQYF	TGTGCCAGCAGTTTAGCGGGAGGGCCCCACGAGCAGTACTTC
NA	TRBV7-8	TRBD1	TRBJ1-1	CASSSPQGARGTEAFF	TGTGCCAGCAGCTCGCCTCAGGGGGCTCGAGGCACTGAAGCTTTCTTT
NA	TRBV2	TRBD1	TRBJ1-6	CASSKDRAYNSPLHF	TGTGCCAGCAGCAAGGACAGGGCCTATAATTCACCCCTCCACTTT
NA	TRBV18	NA	TRBJ1-4	CASSVDTGSREKLFF	TGTGCCAGCTCAGTGGATACAGGGAGTCGAGAAAAACTGTTTTTT
NA	TRBV5-4	TRBD2	TRBJ2-3	CASSRGERGADTQYF	TGTGCCAGCAGCCGCGGGGAGCGGGGGGCCGATACGCAGTATTTT
NA	TRBV11-2	TRBD1	TRBJ2-5	CASSYGTGEYF	TGTGCCAGCAGCTACGGGACAGGAGAGTACTTC
NA	TRBV3-1/TRBV3-2	NA	TRBJ1-4	CASSLKGLHEKLFF	TGTGCCAGCAGCCTAAAGGGACTACACGAAAAACTGTTTTTT
NA	TRBV9	NA	TRBJ1-3	CASSTYSGNTIYF	TGTGCCAGCAGTACCTACTCTGGAAACACCATATATTTT
NA	TRBV27	NA	TRBJ2-2	CASSPRYGELFF	TGTGCCAGCAGCCCCCGGTACGGGGAGCTGTTTTTT
NA	TRBV3-1/TRBV3-2	NA	TRBJ1-1	CASSQDIGGGRPFF	TGTGCCAGCAGCCAAGATATTGGAGGTGGCAGGCCTTTCTTT
NA	TRBV7-6	TRBD2	TRBJ2-2	CASSSPWGVLAGVSTGELFF	TGTGCCAGCAGCTCTCCCTGGGGGGTACTAGCGGGAGTTTCCACCGGGGAGCTGTTTTTT
NA	TRBV5-1	NA	TRBJ2-1	CASSVSSEQNNEQFF	TGCGCCAGCAGCGTTTCGTCCGAGCAAAACAATGAGCAGTTCTTC
NA	TRBV3-1/TRBV3-2	NA	TRBJ2-5	CASSPFWGREIETQYF	TGTGCCAGCAGCCCCTTCTGGGGACGGGAGATTGAGACCCAGTACTTC
NA	TRBV10-1	TRBD1	TRBJ2-7	CASRADRGKSYEQYF	TGCGCCAGCAGGGCCGACAGGGGGAAGTCCTACGAGCAGTACTTC
NA	TRBV2	TRBD2	TRBJ2-1	CASSELAGPYNEQFF	TGTGCCAGCAGCGAACTAGCGGGGCCGTACAATGAGCAGTTCTTC
NA	TRBV6-4	NA	TRBJ1-3	CASSDSPTTSGNTIYF	TGTGCCAGCAGTGACTCGCCGACAACCTCTGGAAACACCATATATTTT
few	TRBV19	TRBD1	TRBJ1-5	CASSMGQEVQPQHF	TGTGCCAGTAGTATGGGACAGGAAGTTCAGCCCCAGCATTTT
NA	TRBV30	NA	TRBJ1-5	CAWTGGYNQPQHF	TGTGCCTGGACGGGTGGATATAATCAGCCCCAGCATTTT
NA	TRBV2	TRBD2	TRBJ2-1	CASMGTSSNEQFF	TGTGCCAGCATGGGGACTAGCAGCAATGAGCAGTTCTTC
NA	TRBV2	NA	TRBJ1-4	CASSEGRGPTNEKLFF	TGTGCCAGCAGTGAGGGAAGGGGCCCAACTAATGAAAAACTGTTTTTT
NA	TRBV6-6	TRBD1	TRBJ1-4	CASSRTSGGGREKLFF	TGTGCCAGCAGTCGAACATCAGGGGGTGGGCGAGAAAAACTGTTTTTT
NA	TRBV19	TRBD2	TRBJ2-5	CASSPLAAAGGRETQYF	TGTGCCAGTAGTCCATTAGCCGCGGCGGGGGGCAGGGAGACCCAGTACTTC
NA	TRBV5-1	TRBD1	TRBJ1-2	CASSLPQGTGYGYTF	TGCGCCAGCAGCTTACCTCAGGGGACAGGGTATGGCTACACCTTC
NA	TRBV19	NA	TRBJ1-2	CASTESGLGNYGYTF	TGTGCCAGTACTGAAAGCGGCTTGGGAAACTATGGCTACACCTTC
NA	TRBV27	NA	TRBJ2-7	CASSLLAGKVSYEQYF	TGTGCCAGCAGTTTATTGGCCGGGAAGGTCTCCTACGAGCAGTACTTC
NA	TRBV19	NA	TRBJ1-5	CASSPRSRGSNQPQHF	TGTGCCAGTAGTCCCCGTTCGCGGGGGAGCAATCAGCCCCAGCATTTT
once	TRBV2	TRBD1	TRBJ2-1	CASKRAGGFDEQFF	TGTGCCAGCAAACGGGCAGGGGGTTTCGATGAGCAGTTCTTC
NA	TRBV6-5	TRBD2	TRBJ2-7	CASSAGSGRGYEQYF	TGTGCCAGCAGCGCTGGCAGCGGGAGAGGTTACGAGCAGTACTTC
once	TRBV30	NA	TRBJ1-6	CAWSWGGSYNSPLHF	TGTGCCTGGTCCTGGGGGGGCTCCTATAATTCACCCCTCCACTTT
NA	TRBV5-1	TRBD1	TRBJ1-6	CASSPGQSNSPLHF	TGCGCCAGCAGCCCGGGACAGTCAAATTCACCCCTCCACTTT
NA	TRBV7-6	TRBD2	TRBJ2-3	CASSFGGGAPDTQYF	TGTGCCAGCAGCTTTGGCGGGGGGGCCCCAGATACGCAGTATTTT
NA	TRBV19	NA	TRBJ1-6	CASSIGGRDSPLHF	TGTGCCAGTAGTATCGGGGGGAGAGATTCACCCCTCCACTTT
NA	TRBV5-1	TRBD1	TRBJ2-3	CASSLGGQGTDTQYF	TGCGCCAGCAGCTTGGGGGGACAGGGCACAGATACGCAGTATTTT
NA	TRBV28	NA	TRBJ1-2	CASSSGNNQANYGYTF	TGTGCCAGCAGTTCCGGGAACAATCAAGCTAACTATGGCTACACCTTC
NA	TRBV9	NA	TRBJ1-4	CASSVHNGASNNEKLFF	TGTGCCAGCAGCGTCCATAATGGGGCCTCAAATAATGAAAAACTGTTTTTT